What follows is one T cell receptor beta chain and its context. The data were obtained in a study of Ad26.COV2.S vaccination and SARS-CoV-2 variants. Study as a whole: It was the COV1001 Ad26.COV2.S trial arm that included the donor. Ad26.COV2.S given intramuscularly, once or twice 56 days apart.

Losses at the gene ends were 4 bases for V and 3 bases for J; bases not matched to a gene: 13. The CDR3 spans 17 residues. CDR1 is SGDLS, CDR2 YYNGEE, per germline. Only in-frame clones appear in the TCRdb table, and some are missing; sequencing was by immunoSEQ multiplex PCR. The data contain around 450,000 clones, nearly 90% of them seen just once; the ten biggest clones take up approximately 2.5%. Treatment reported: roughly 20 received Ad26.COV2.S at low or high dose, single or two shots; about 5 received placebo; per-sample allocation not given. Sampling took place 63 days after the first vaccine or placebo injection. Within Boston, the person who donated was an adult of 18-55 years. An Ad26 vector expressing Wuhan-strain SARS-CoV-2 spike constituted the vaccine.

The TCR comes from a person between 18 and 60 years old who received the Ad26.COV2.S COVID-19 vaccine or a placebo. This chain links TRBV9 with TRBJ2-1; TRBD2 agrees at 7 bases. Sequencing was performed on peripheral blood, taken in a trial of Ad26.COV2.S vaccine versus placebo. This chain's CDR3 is CASSSRLAPTLYNEQFF. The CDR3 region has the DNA TGTGCCAGCAGCTCCAGACTAGCCCCTACTCTCTACAATGAGCAGTTCTTC.